This TCR beta chain appears in the sequencing data of a study of T cell responses to AZD1222 COVID-19 vaccine. Study conclusions and caveats: In the spike-specific TCR repertoire, nearly half reportedly target unmutated variant regions. White British donors predominated, females outnumbered males, and clonal diversity was possibly underestimated.

Notes on this clone: The antigen is undetermined.

The length of the CDR3 is 13 residues. Germline V gene lookup returns CDR1 LNHDA and CDR2 SQIVND (reference sequence). Losses at the gene ends were 4 bases for V and 2 bases for J; bases not matched to a gene: 1. Repertoires were generated with immunoSEQ multiplex PCR, while TCRdb's copy carries only in-frame clones and drops some. The data show around 99,000 clones, roughly 90% seen once. V is TRBV19 and J is TRBJ1-2; 7 nucleotides match TRBD1. The source is an adult in good health. This specimen was peripheral blood, taken on day 0 of AZD1222 vaccination. CDR3 DNA: TGTGCCAGTAGTAAGGGACAGAACTATGGCTACACCTTC. Its protein is CASSKGQNYGYTF.